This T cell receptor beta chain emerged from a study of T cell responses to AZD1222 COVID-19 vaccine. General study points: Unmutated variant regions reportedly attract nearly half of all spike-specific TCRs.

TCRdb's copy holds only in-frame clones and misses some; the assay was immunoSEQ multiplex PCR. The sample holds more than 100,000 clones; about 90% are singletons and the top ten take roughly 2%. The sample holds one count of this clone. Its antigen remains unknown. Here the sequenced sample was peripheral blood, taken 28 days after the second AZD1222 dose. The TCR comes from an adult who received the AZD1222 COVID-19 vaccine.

CDR3 nucleotides: TGTGCCAGTAGTGAAAAGACAGGGGACCAAGAGACCCAGTACTTC. Translation gives CASSEKTGDQETQYF. The chain combines TRBV19 with TRBJ2-5; 8 nucleotides agree with TRBD1. CDR1 is LNHDA and CDR2 is SQIVND in the germline V gene (reference sequence). The CDR3 totals 15 residues. Losses at the gene ends were 5 bases for V and 0 bases for J; bases not matched to a gene: 5.